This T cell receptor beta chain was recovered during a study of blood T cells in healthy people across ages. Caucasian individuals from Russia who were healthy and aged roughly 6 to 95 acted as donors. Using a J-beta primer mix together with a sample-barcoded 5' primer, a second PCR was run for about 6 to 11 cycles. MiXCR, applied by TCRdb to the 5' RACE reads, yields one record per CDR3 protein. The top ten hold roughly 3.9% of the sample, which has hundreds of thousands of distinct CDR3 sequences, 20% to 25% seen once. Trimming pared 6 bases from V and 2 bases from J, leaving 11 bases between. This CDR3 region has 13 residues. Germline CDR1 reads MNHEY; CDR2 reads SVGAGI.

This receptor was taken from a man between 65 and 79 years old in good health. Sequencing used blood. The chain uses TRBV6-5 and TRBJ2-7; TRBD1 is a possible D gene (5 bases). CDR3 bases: TGTGCCAGCAGCTCAGGACATACCTACGAGCAGTACTTC. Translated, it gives CASSSGHTYEQYF.